This T cell receptor (beta chain) is from a study of shared clonotypes between healthy human individuals. Trimming took 0 bases from V and 2 from J; bases not matched to a gene: 2. The CDR3 has 14 residues. Germline-derived CDR1 and CDR2 are SGDLS and YYNGEE. CD45RO-negative cells were positively selected for CCR7, leaving out terminally differentiated effector memory CD45RA+ cells. Everyone who donated was a Caucasian adult who lived in Nashville, Tennessee. Of note for this clone: Other nucleotide sequences from this sample produce the same CDR3.

The method was immunoSEQ multiplex PCR; TCRdb's version includes in-frame clones alone and lacks a portion of them. The sample carries approximately 840,000 clones, about 96% recorded once. Sequenced: naive CD8+ T cells sorted from blood. The chain couples TRBV9 to TRBJ2-7; 7 bases align to TRBD2. This TCR was sampled from a young man in good health. This CDR3 is CASSVGGRAYEQYF. The CDR3 nucleotides are TGTGCCAGCAGCGTAGGAGGGAGGGCCTACGAGCAGTACTTC.